This record concerns one T cell receptor beta chain sequence. Germline-derived CDR1 and CDR2 are MNHEY and SMNVEV (reference sequence). The CDR3 has 14 amino acids. With 4 bases removed from V and 2 bases from J, the gap between germline ends came to 11 bases. This table comes from immunoSEQ multiplex PCR, and its TCRdb copy is limited to in-frame clones, with some not included. The sample gives about 50,000 clones, about 93% of which show up once; 15% to 20% is in the top ten. The data were taken from a study of siplizumab effects on memory and regulatory T cells. The sequencing input was CD8+ T cells sorted from blood. This sequence originates from a human donor in good health. This chain links TRBV27 with TRBJ2-5; D tentatively fits TRBD1 or TRBD2 (5 bases each). The DNA of the CDR3 is TGTGCCAGCAGTTACCTGGGGGATCAAGAGACCCAGTACTTC. Its protein product is CASSYLGDQETQYF.